The subject of this entry is one TCR beta chain. The antigen is not known. The data stem from a study of cytomegalovirus exposure and HLA in healthy donors. It was with 60 Vbeta and 13 Jbeta primers that the PCR ran. Clones were read by immunoSEQ multiplex PCR, and TCRdb kept only the in-frame ones, dropping some. The data contain about 190,000 clones, around four fifths of them singletons. Study results and caveats: Several top significant clusters appeared, in a later analysis, to be linked to common viral pathogens.

The sequence derives from a woman in her forties or fifties in good health and CMV-seropositive. Sequencing used PBMCs.

CDR3 nucleotide sequence: TGTGCCAGCAGCTTAAGTGGCAGGGGAACCCGGGGCTACACCTTC. This sequence encodes CASSLSGRGTRGYTF. The chain joins TRBV7-3 to TRBJ1-2; a possible D gene is TRBD1 (6 bases). Germline loops: CDR1 SGHTA, CDR2 FQGTGA. The CDR3 is 15 amino acids. Trimming removed 1 base at V and 8 bases at J, with 17 bases between.